A selection of T cell receptor beta chains follows, all from one sample in a study of vaccination effects on CD4 cells after COVID-19. Their recognized antigens are unknown. Sequencing used immunoSEQ multiplex PCR; TCRdb keeps in-frame clones, though not all of them. The repertoire holds tens of thousands of clones, around 75% seen once, with roughly 33% in the top ten. Material: CD4+ T cells from PBMCs cultured with a peptide pool, obtained before COVID-19 vaccination. These receptors were taken from a human donor who had a prior SARS-CoV-2 infection. Both conserved end residues are part of each CDR3. D genes are given only for firm matches. Expanded clones get a size class; other rows say once, few or many, or leave the size out.

NA	TRBV7-8	TRBJ2-2	NA	TGTGCCAGCAGCTCGGGACTGAACACCGGGGAGCTGTTTTTT	CASSSGLNTGELFF
NA	TRBV2	TRBJ1-1	NA	TGTGCCAGCCCGTCTTCACAGGGCGAGAACACTGAAGCTTTCTTT	CASPSSQGENTEAFF
few	TRBV30	TRBJ1-4	TRBD1	TGTGCCTGGAGTCTCGGCCTACAGGGGGTGGGTGAAAAACTGTTTTTT	CAWSLGLQGVGEKLFF
NA	TRBV5-1	TRBJ2-3	NA	TGCGCCAGCAGATCCCGTTGGCCCGGCACAGATACGCAGTATTTT	CASRSRWPGTDTQYF
NA	TRBV6-4	TRBJ2-1	TRBD2	TGTGCCAGCAGTGGTGAAGGGGGACTAGCGGGGGACCGGCCCGAGCAGTTCTTC	CASSGEGGLAGDRPEQFF
few	TRBV5-1	TRBJ2-7	TRBD2	TGCGCCAGCAGCTTGGCCAATCTAGCGGACTCCTACGAGCAGTACTTC	CASSLANLADSYEQYF
NA	TRBV19	TRBJ2-5	NA	TGTGCCAGTAGTGAGCGGGACAGGCGAAAGACCCAGTACTTC	CASSERDRRKTQYF
NA	TRBV6-1	TRBJ1-3	NA	NA	CASSEAGFGAGNTIYF
NA	TRBV11-3	TRBJ2-4	NA	TGTGCCAGCAGCTTAGGCGGAGAGATAAGGAGAAACATTCAGTACTTC	CASSLGGEIRRNIQYF
NA	TRBV2	TRBJ2-5	TRBD2	TGTGCCAGCAGTTATCTCCTAGCGGAAGAGACCCAGTACTTC	CASSYLLAEETQYF
NA	TRBV4-2	TRBJ2-7	TRBD1	TGTGCCAGCAGCCACCCCGGGACAGCACTGAACTACGAGCAGTACTTC	CASSHPGTALNYEQYF
NA	TRBV21-1	TRBJ1-4	NA	TGTGCCAGCAGCGATCCTGGGGGAAAACTGTTTTTT	CASSDPGGKLFF
NA	TRBV4-2	TRBJ2-7	TRBD2	TGTGCCAGCAGCCAAGGACTAGCGGGGGGTTACGAGCAGTACTTC	CASSQGLAGGYEQYF
NA	TRBV5-6	TRBJ2-7	NA	TGTGCCAGCAGCTTATACAGGAGCTCCTACGAGCAGTACTTC	CASSLYRSSYEQYF
few	TRBV5-6	TRBJ1-2	NA	TGTGCCAGCAGCTTAACAGGGATCTATGGCTACACCTTC	CASSLTGIYGYTF
NA	TRBV7-3	TRBJ2-2	NA	TGTGCCAGCAGCCGAGGGGGTACGGGGAACACCGGGGAGCTGTTTTTT	CASSRGGTGNTGELFF
NA	TRBV12-3/TRBV12-4	TRBJ2-3	NA	TGTGCCAGCAGTCAGGTCGGCACAGATACGCAGTATTTT	CASSQVGTDTQYF
few	TRBV7-9	TRBJ2-7	NA	TGTGCCAGCAGCTTAGCGGAGACCTACGAGCAGTACTTC	CASSLAETYEQYF
NA	TRBV4-3	TRBJ2-1	TRBD2	TGCGCCAGCAGTCTCTCGGGAGGGCCAGGGAATGAGCAGTTCTTC	CASSLSGGPGNEQFF
NA	TRBV6-4	TRBJ2-1	TRBD2	TGTGCCAGCAGTGACACTAGCGGGAGCTACAATGAGCAGTTCTTC	CASSDTSGSYNEQFF
few	TRBV25-1	TRBJ1-1	NA	TGTGCCAGCAGTCCAAGAGGTGAAGCTTTCTTT	CASSPRGEAFF
NA	TRBV7-2	TRBJ2-3	TRBD1	TGTGCCAGCAGCTACGTAACAGGGGGCGCCTATGATACGCAGTATTTT	CASSYVTGGAYDTQYF
NA	TRBV6-2/TRBV6-3	TRBJ2-7	TRBD2	TGTGCCAGCAGTGCTAGCGGAACCTACGAGCAGTACTTC	CASSASGTYEQYF
NA	TRBV30	TRBJ1-1	NA	TGTGCCTGGGTCCCGTTTGGCACTGAAGCTTTCTTT	CAWVPFGTEAFF
NA	TRBV19	TRBJ1-1	NA	TGTGCCAGTAGTATAGGCGCCGTTTCCACTGAAGCTTTCTTT	CASSIGAVSTEAFF
few	TRBV5-6	TRBJ2-7	NA	TGTGCCAGCAGCTTTGGGGGCGCGGCGCGTTACGAGCAGTACTTC	CASSFGGAARYEQYF
few	TRBV2	TRBJ1-2	NA	TGTGCCAGCGACGGCATGAGGAGCCTAAAATACACCTTC	CASDGMRSLKYTF
NA	TRBV9	TRBJ2-5	TRBD2	TGTGCCAGCAGCCCATATGTTGGGGGGGACTCGATATCAGAGACCCAGTACTTC	CASSPYVGGDSISETQYF
NA	TRBV7-9	TRBJ1-1	NA	TGTGCCAGCAGCAGGACGGTCCTTAACACTGAAGCTTTCTTT	CASSRTVLNTEAFF
few	TRBV18	TRBJ1-1	NA	TGTGCCAGCTCACCACAGACGGGGTGGGACACTGAAGCTTTCTTT	CASSPQTGWDTEAFF
NA	TRBV4-3	TRBJ2-5	NA	TGCGCCAGCAGCCGGGGGGCGCCTAGTAGGGGAGAGACCCAGTACTTC	CASSRGAPSRGETQYF
NA	TRBV4-2	TRBJ2-5	NA	TGTGCCAGCAGCCAAGTTCGGGAGACCCAGTACTTC	CASSQVRETQYF
NA	TRBV6-5	TRBJ1-1	NA	TGTGCCAGCAGTTACTCAGACCGTTACACTGAAGCTTTCTTT	CASSYSDRYTEAFF
NA	TRBV5-6	TRBJ1-2	NA	TGTGCCAGCAGCTCAATTCTTCCCAACTATGGCTACACCTTC	CASSSILPNYGYTF
NA	TRBV5-6	TRBJ2-1	TRBD2	TGTGCCAGCAGCTTGGCTTCTGGCGGGAGGGGATCCTACAATGAGCAGTTCTTC	CASSLASGGRGSYNEQFF
NA	TRBV18	TRBJ1-1	NA	TGTGCCAGCTCACCGGGGTCCACTGAAGCTTTCTTT	CASSPGSTEAFF
few	TRBV7-9	TRBJ1-1	NA	TGTGCCAGCAGCTTAGCCAGGTCGGAAAAAGCTTTCTTT	CASSLARSEKAFF
few	TRBV4-2	TRBJ1-1	TRBD1	TGTGCCAGCAGCCTACGACAGGGCTACAACACTGAAGCTTTCTTT	CASSLRQGYNTEAFF
NA	TRBV7-7	TRBJ2-3	NA	TGTGCTAGCAGCTTTCTTGGGGGCACAGATACGCAGTATTTT	CASSFLGGTDTQYF
NA	TRBV4-3	TRBJ2-3	TRBD2	TGCGCCAGCACGAGTGACGGACTAGCGGCTCCCTCGAGAGATACGCAGTATTTT	CASTSDGLAAPSRDTQYF
NA	TRBV5-1	TRBJ2-3	TRBD1	TGCGCCAGCAGCAGTACAGGGGGAGATACGCAGTATTTT	CASSSTGGDTQYF
NA	TRBV5-1	TRBJ2-7	TRBD1	TGCGCCAGCAGCATAGCGTCGGGACAGGGCTTATCCTACGAGCAGTACTTC	CASSIASGQGLSYEQYF
NA	TRBV6-2/TRBV6-3	TRBJ2-1	TRBD2	TGTGCCAGCAGTGCGATCCTGACTAGCGGACCCTACAATGAGCAGTTCTTC	CASSAILTSGPYNEQFF
NA	TRBV9	TRBJ2-3	NA	TGTGCCAGCAGCGGGGAAACAGATACGCAGTATTTT	CASSGETDTQYF
NA	TRBV2	TRBJ2-3	NA	TGTGCCAGCAGTGAAGCGCTTTGGCTGTCCGCTAGCACAGATACGCAGTATTTT	CASSEALWLSASTDTQYF
NA	TRBV6-2/TRBV6-3	TRBJ2-7	NA	TGTGCCAGCAGTCAGCCCTTGTGGGGGAGTAGCTACGAGCAGTACTTC	CASSQPLWGSSYEQYF
NA	TRBV19	TRBJ1-5	NA	TGTGCCAGTAGGAGTATACGAACAGGGTTCCACCAGCCCCAGCATTTT	CASRSIRTGFHQPQHF
few	TRBV18	TRBJ1-1	NA	TGTGCCAGCTCACTCTCAGACGGGAACACTGAAGCTTTCTTT	CASSLSDGNTEAFF
few	TRBV27	TRBJ2-2	TRBD1	TGTGCCAGCAGCGACAGGGTTTCCGGGGAGCTGTTTTTT	CASSDRVSGELFF
NA	TRBV2	TRBJ2-5	TRBD1	TGTGCCAGCAGTGAGTTGGGACAGATGAACCAAGAGACCCAGTACTTC	CASSELGQMNQETQYF
NA	TRBV7-7	TRBJ2-5	TRBD1	TGTGCTAGCAGCCCAGACAGGGAACAAGAGACCCAGTACTTC	CASSPDREQETQYF
NA	TRBV5-1	TRBJ2-1	NA	TGCGCCAGCAGCTTAGACCATAGCTCCTACAATGAGCAGTTCTTC	CASSLDHSSYNEQFF
NA	TRBV5-4	TRBJ1-1	NA	TGTGCCAGCAGCCCGACAGGGAACACTGAAGCTTTCTTT	CASSPTGNTEAFF